Given below is one TCR beta chain in context. Its antigen remains unidentified. The CDR3 is made up of 11 amino acids. Trimming cost V 4 bases and J 8 bases, with 8 bases left between them. CDR1 and CDR2 (germline): SEHNR, FQNEAQ (reference sequence). MiXCR, run by TCRdb on the 5' RACE reads, gives a single entry per CDR3 protein. The repertoire holds a few hundred thousand distinct CDR3 sequences, around 17% seen once, with 15% to 20% in the top ten. The sample originates from a study of T cells after yellow fever vaccination. Regarding the study as a whole: Boosting was followed by the reappearance of most primary-vaccination clones (96% CD4, 85% to 90% CD8). A limited proportion of clonotypes was detected within both the CD4 and CD8 compartments.

The rearrangement joins TRBV7-9 to TRBJ1-2, with no clear D. The clonotype was recovered from a man younger than 35 who received the YFV17D yellow fever vaccine. The starting material was PBMCs, obtained less than 6 days after the first yellow fever vaccination. The CDR3 loop reads CASSSWQGYTF. In DNA, the CDR3 is TGTGCCAGCAGCTCTTGGCAGGGCTACACCTTC.